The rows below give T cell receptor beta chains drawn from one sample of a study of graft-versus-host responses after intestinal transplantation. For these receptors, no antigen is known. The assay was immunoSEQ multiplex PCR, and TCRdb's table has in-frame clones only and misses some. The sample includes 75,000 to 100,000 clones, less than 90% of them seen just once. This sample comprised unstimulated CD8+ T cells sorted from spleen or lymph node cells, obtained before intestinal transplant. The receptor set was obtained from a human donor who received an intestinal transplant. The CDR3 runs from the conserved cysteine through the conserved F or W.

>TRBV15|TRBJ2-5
CATSREGTQETQYF
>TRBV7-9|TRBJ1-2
CASSLNYGDGYTF
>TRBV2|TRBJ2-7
CASTVTSGNEQYF
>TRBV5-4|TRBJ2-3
CASSFSAGGRDTQYF
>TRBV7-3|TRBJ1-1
CASSFIPLYRARPRPRAFF
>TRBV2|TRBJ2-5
CASSEAGGVAGQETQYF
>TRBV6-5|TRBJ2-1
CASSYLIDSSYNEQFF
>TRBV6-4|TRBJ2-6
CASSDSSGSGANVLTF
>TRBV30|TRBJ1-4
CAWSSFGKGKTEKLFF
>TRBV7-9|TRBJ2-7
CASRDAGTGTYEQYF
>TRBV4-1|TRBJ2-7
CASSPTDSGGPSYEQYF
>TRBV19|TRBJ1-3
CASSIDPTGTPLSGNTIYF
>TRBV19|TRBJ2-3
CASSIEGYTDTQYF
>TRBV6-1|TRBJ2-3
CASSPGLAGSDTQYF
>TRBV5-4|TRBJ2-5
CASSRQTDGRETQYF
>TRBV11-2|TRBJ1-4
CASSLSTANIEKLFF
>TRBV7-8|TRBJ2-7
CASSFYPTGLAGAPYEQYF
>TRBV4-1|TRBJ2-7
CASSQGGQGGYEQYF
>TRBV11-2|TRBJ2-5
CASSLVRETQYF